These T cell receptor beta chains were read from a single sample in a study of control samples from healthy donors and cancer patients. Sequencing used immunoSEQ multiplex PCR; TCRdb keeps in-frame clones, though not all of them. The sample includes about 160,000 clones, roughly 94% of them seen just once. The sequencing input was PBMCs. The source of these receptors is a man aged 55 to 70 with colorectal cancer. Both conserved end residues are part of each CDR3. Fields, in order: D gene, clone size, V gene, J gene, CDR3 protein, CDR3 DNA. A D gene is named only where the DNA matches it firmly. Rows may omit the clone size; those that give it use once, few, many or a size class.

NA,NA,TRBV4-1,TRBJ2-1,CASSRLLRGNEQFF,TGCGCCAGCAGCCGGCTGCTTCGGGGGAATGAGCAGTTCTTC
TRBD2,once,TRBV19,TRBJ2-2,CASSIDPGGPYTGELFF,TGTGCCAGTAGTATAGACCCGGGGGGGCCGTACACCGGGGAGCTGTTTTTT
NA,NA,TRBV18,TRBJ2-3,CASSPLPGTDTQYF,TGTGCCAGCTCACCACTTCCCGGGACAGATACGCAGTATTTT
TRBD1,NA,TRBV10-3,TRBJ2-1,CAIMPGTGGLNEQFF,TGTGCCATCATGCCCGGGACAGGGGGCTTGAATGAGCAGTTCTTC
NA,NA,TRBV5-1,TRBJ1-2,CASSAQGDGYTF,TGCGCCAGCAGCGCCCAGGGTGACGGCTACACCTTC
NA,NA,TRBV4-1,TRBJ2-5,CASSPSHRAGETQYF,TGCGCCAGCAGCCCATCCCACAGGGCTGGAGAAACCCAGTACTTC
NA,NA,TRBV19,TRBJ2-6,CASSLGRYSGANVLTF,TGTGCCAGTAGTCTGGGACGGTACTCTGGGGCCAACGTCCTGACTTTC
NA,NA,TRBV5-8,TRBJ1-2,CASSLVGTPGSYTF,TGTGCCAGCAGCTTGGTAGGGACCCCAGGCAGCTACACCTTC
NA,NA,TRBV2,TRBJ1-1,CATSFGRGTEAFF,TGTGCCACTTCATTCGGCCGCGGCACTGAAGCTTTCTTT
NA,NA,TRBV19,TRBJ1-4,CASSIDRGGKLFF,TGTGCCAGTAGTATAGATCGTGGGGGAAAACTGTTTTTT
TRBD1,NA,TRBV29-1,TRBJ1-1,CSVVKTGGNTEAFF,TGCAGCGTTGTCAAGACAGGGGGGAACACTGAAGCTTTCTTT
TRBD2,NA,TRBV3-1/TRBV3-2,TRBJ2-1,CASSPRGGAGDEQFF,TGTGCCAGCAGCCCCCGCGGGGGGGCGGGCGATGAGCAGTTCTTC
NA,NA,TRBV4-1,TRBJ2-7,CASSQDVSLRLTYEQYF,TGCGCCAGCAGCCAAGATGTAAGCTTGAGACTCACCTACGAGCAGTACTTC
NA,once,TRBV18,TRBJ1-1,CASSPGQPRRNTEAFF,TGTGCCAGCTCACCGGGGCAGCCAAGGAGAAACACTGAAGCTTTCTTT
NA,NA,TRBV11-2,TRBJ2-3,CASSLDRGGPDTQYF,TGTGCCAGCAGCTTAGACAGGGGTGGTCCAGATACGCAGTATTTT
NA,NA,TRBV24-1,TRBJ2-2,CATSDPGPNTGELFF,TGTGCCACCAGTGATCCCGGCCCGAACACCGGGGAGCTGTTTTTT
TRBD2,NA,TRBV7-2,TRBJ2-2,CASSTAGAAGELFF,TGTGCCAGCAGCACAGCGGGGGCGGCCGGGGAGCTGTTTTTT
NA,NA,TRBV3-1/TRBV3-2,TRBJ1-2,CASSQGLEYGYTF,TGTGCCAGCAGCCAAGGATTAGAGTATGGCTACACCTTC
NA,once,TRBV25-1,TRBJ2-2,CASRGPLNTGELFF,TGTGCCAGCAGGGGTCCCCTGAACACCGGGGAGCTGTTTTTT
NA,NA,TRBV7-7,TRBJ2-5,CASSLGAGTQETQYF,TGTGCCAGCAGCTTAGGGGCAGGGACACAAGAGACCCAGTACTTC
NA,once,TRBV5-4,TRBJ1-4,CASSLDVGEKLFF,TGTGCCAGCAGCTTGGACGTAGGTGAAAAACTGTTTTTT
NA,NA,TRBV3-1/TRBV3-2,TRBJ1-2,CASSHAIPGGDGYTF,TGTGCCAGCAGCCACGCAATCCCGGGAGGGGATGGCTACACCTTC
NA,NA,TRBV7-9,TRBJ1-3,CASSLAEHRVTGNTIYF,TGTGCCAGCAGCTTAGCGGAGCACAGGGTGACTGGAAACACCATATATTTT
NA,once,TRBV30,TRBJ1-5,CAWGPGGAQPQHF,TGTGCCTGGGGCCCAGGCGGGGCCCAGCCCCAGCATTTT
NA,once,TRBV30,TRBJ1-2,CAWSQPYGYTF,TGTGCCTGGAGTCAGCCTTATGGCTACACCTTC
TRBD1,NA,TRBV27,TRBJ1-6,CASQGVGGYNSPLHF,TGTGCCAGCCAGGGGGTAGGGGGGTACAATTCACCCCTCCACTTT
TRBD1,NA,TRBV18,TRBJ1-2,CASSRDRDVSGGYTF,TGTGCCAGCTCACGAGACAGGGACGTCTCTGGTGGCTACACCTTC
NA,once,TRBV7-2,TRBJ1-1,CASSLVGGRWGNTEAFF,TGTGCCAGCAGCTTAGTAGGAGGCCGATGGGGGAACACTGAAGCTTTCTTT
TRBD1,NA,TRBV2,TRBJ2-7,CASRGTGGSYEQYF,TGTGCCAGCAGGGGGACAGGGGGCTCCTACGAGCAGTACTTC
NA,NA,TRBV24-1,TRBJ2-1,CATSDEGHFYNEQFF,TGTGCCACCAGTGATGAGGGACACTTCTACAATGAGCAGTTCTTC